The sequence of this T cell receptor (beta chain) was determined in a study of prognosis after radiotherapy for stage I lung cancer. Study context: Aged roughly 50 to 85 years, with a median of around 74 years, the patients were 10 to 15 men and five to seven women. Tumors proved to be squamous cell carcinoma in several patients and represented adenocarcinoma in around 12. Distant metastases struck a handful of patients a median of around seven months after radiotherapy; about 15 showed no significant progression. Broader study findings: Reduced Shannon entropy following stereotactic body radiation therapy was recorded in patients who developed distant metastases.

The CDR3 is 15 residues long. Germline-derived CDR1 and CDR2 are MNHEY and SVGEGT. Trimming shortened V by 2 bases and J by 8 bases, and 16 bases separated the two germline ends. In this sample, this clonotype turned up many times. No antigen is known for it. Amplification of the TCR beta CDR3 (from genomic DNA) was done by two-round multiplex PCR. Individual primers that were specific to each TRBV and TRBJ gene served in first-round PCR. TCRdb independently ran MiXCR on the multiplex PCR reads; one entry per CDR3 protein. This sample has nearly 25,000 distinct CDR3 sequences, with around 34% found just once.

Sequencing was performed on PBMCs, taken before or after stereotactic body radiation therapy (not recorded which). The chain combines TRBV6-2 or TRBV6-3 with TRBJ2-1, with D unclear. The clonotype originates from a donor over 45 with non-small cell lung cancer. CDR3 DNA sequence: TGTGCCAGCAGTTACGGGTACCTCTCTCTCTATGAGCAGTTCTTC. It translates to CASSYGYLSLYEQFF.